What follows are 8 T cell receptor beta chains derived from one specimen sequenced in a study of regulatory T cells in long-lasting Graves disease (dated by TCRdb to the early 2020s). Per the publication, the time point label means: newly diagnosed GD, antithyroid drugs for less than 3 months. RNA was extracted from PBMCs in TRIzol for both TCR sequencing and RNA sequencing. Library preparation employed multiplex PCR. TCRdb records Illumina HiSeq 4000 as the sequencer. To build TCR beta libraries, CDR3 regions were amplified by Arm-PCR using iRepertoire HTBI primers. In-frame beta chains were kept once TCRdb had trimmed the public reads at Q25 with fastp and called clones with MiXCR. For every CDR3 protein sequence, its rows merge into one entry that carries the most common genes and DNA. The sample includes under 450,000 distinct CDR3 sequences, with approximately 10% observed a single time. Of the sample, 18% falls within the top ten clones.

These data also formed part of another study, on T cells in Graves' hyperthyroidism and ophthalmopathy.

The sample consisted of peripheral blood mononuclear cells (PBMCs), taken at new diagnosis, from a patient treated with antithyroid drugs. All receptors derive from a woman aged 18 to 35 with Graves disease. Donor details come from another sample of the same person, matched by shared clones.

The sample holds many counts of this clonotype. The CDR3 spells CASSLTSGSTKTQYF. In DNA, the CDR3 is TGTGCCAGCAGCCTGACTAGCGGGAGTACGAAGACCCAGTACTTC. The chain has TRBV2 and TRBJ2-5; 12 bases align to TRBD2. This CDR3 has 15 residues. Germline V gene lookup returns CDR1 SNHLY and CDR2 FYNNEI. V lost 6 bases and J lost 6; bases outside the gene matches: 8.

The rearrangement joins TRBV10-3 to TRBJ1-6; 7 nucleotides line up with TRBD1. Germline assignment: CDR1 ENHRY and CDR2 SYGVKD. Trimming removed 3 bases from V and 10 bases from J; junction bases left unmatched: 12. This CDR3 has 16 amino acids. For the CDR3, the DNA is TGTGCCATCAGTGACCCGACTACAGGGGTAAGGTCACCCCTCCACTTT. It yields the protein CAISDPTTGVRSPLHF.

This clonotype has a count of ten or more. J is TRBJ2-7 and V is TRBV12-3 or TRBV12-4, with D maybe TRBD2 (5 bases). V lost 7 bases and J 2 bases, leaving 15 bases between the germline ends. The CDR3 spans 14 residues. The CDR3 DNA is TGTGCCAGCACCCAAGCCGGACTCACCTACGAGCAGTACTTC. It codes for CASTQAGLTYEQYF.

This clonotype was observed a handful of times. The chain links TRBV5-6 to TRBJ2-2, with a possible D match to TRBD1 (6 bases). Germline V gene lookup returns CDR1 SGHDT and CDR2 YYEEEE. This CDR3 has 17 amino acids. Trimming cost V 0 bases and J 6 bases, with 18 bases left between them. The chain's CDR3 is CASSLGPDRSRPGELFF. Written as DNA, the CDR3 is TGTGCCAGCAGCTTGGGTCCCGACAGGAGTCGGCCCGGGGAGCTGTTTTTT.

The sample holds many counts of this clonotype. The chain joins TRBV27 to TRBJ1-5; 7 positions match TRBD1. In germline, CDR1 is MNHEY, CDR2 SMNVEV (reference sequence). V lost 6 bases, J lost 5 bases, and 7 bases stayed unmatched. The CDR3 is 14 residues long. This CDR3 reads CASSLDRVHQPQHF. In nucleotides, the CDR3 is TGTGCCAGCAGCCTTGACAGGGTCCATCAGCCCCAGCATTTT.

This clonotype has just a few counts. One junction end disagrees with the germline gene, perhaps due to a read error. The chain combines TRBV9 with TRBJ2-1, with 10 nucleotides matching TRBD2. Per germline, CDR1 SGDLS and CDR2 YYNGEE. The CDR3 totals 15 residues. CDR3 residues: CAGSAGLASYNEQFF. The CDR3 DNA reads as TGTGCCGGCAGCGCGGGACTAGCGAGCTACAATGAGCAGTTCTTC.

This clonotype was seen repeatedly, ten times or more. The chain joins TRBV5-1 to TRBJ2-2; 7 bases agree with TRBD1. This CDR3 region has 18 residues. The germline gives CDR1 SGHRS, CDR2 YFSETQ. V was clipped by 0 bases and J by 2 bases; unmatched bases: 10. The CDR3 loop reads CASSLVYSGQINTGELFF. CDR3 bases: TGCGCCAGCAGCTTGGTGTATTCGGGACAGATTAACACCGGGGAGCTGTTTTTT.

This clonotype was observed many times. A read error may be the cause here, since a much bigger clone is one base away. J is TRBJ2-1 and V is TRBV7-3; D is possibly TRBD1 (6 bases). This CDR3 contains 13 residues. Germline values: CDR1 SGHTA, CDR2 FQGTGA. Trimming removed 4 bases from V and 3 bases from J, with 7 bases in between. This CDR3 reads CASSWTVYNEQFF. As DNA, the CDR3 is TGTGCCAGCAGCTGGACAGTCTACAATGAGCAGTTCTTC.